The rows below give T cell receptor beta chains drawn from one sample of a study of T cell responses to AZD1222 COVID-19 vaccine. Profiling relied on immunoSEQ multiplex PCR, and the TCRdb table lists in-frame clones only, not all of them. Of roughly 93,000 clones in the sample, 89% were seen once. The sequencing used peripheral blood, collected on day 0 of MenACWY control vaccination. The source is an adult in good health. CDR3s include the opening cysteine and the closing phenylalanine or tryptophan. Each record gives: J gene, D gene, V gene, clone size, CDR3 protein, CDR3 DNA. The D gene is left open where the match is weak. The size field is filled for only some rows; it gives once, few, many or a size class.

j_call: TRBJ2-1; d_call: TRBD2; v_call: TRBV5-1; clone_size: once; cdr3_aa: CASSLGPMRGGNNEQFF; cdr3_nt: TGCGCCAGCAGCTTGGGACCAATGCGGGGGGGAAACAATGAGCAGTTCTTC
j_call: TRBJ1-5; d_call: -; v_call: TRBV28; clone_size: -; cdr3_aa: CASSLIRRYSNQPQHF; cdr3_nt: TGTGCCAGCAGTTTAATTAGACGATATAGCAATCAGCCCCAGCATTTT
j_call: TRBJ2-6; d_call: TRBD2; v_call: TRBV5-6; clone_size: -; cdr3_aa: CASSPTSGGALSGANVLTF; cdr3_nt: TGTGCCAGCAGCCCCACTAGCGGGGGGGCCCTATCAGGGGCCAACGTCCTGACTTTC
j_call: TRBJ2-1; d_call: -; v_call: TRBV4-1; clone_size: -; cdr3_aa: CASSQVMPGPYNEQFF; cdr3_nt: TGCGCCAGCAGCCAAGTAATGCCGGGTCCCTACAATGAGCAGTTCTTC
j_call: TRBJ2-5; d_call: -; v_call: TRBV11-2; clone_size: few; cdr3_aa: CASSLEETQYF; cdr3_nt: TGTGCCAGCAGCTTAGAAGAGACCCAGTACTTC
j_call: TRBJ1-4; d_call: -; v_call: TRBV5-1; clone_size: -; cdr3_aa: CASSTGVVGEKLFF; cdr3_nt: TGCGCCAGCAGCACCGGGGTGGTGGGGGAAAAACTGTTTTTT
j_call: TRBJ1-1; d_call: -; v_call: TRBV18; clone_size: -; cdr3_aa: CASSLYWGRDTEAFF; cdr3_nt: TGTGCCAGCTCGCTTTATTGGGGAAGGGACACTGAAGCTTTCTTT
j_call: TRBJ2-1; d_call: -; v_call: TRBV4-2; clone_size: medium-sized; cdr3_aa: CASSQEGTEQFF; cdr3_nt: TGTGCCAGCAGCCAAGAGGGTACTGAGCAGTTCTTC
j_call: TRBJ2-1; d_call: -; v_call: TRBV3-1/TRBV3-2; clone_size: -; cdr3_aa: CASTSQGQAYNEQFF; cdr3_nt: TGTGCCAGCACCTCCCAGGGCCAGGCCTACAATGAGCAGTTCTTC
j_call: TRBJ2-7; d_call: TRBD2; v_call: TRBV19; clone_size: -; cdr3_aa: CASSIAKGLAGTYEQYF; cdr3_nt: TGTGCCAGTAGTATAGCCAAGGGACTAGCGGGGACCTACGAGCAGTACTTC
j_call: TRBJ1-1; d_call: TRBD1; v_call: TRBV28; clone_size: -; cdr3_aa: CASSAAQGVTEAFF; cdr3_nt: TGTGCCAGCAGCGCCGCGCAGGGGGTAACTGAAGCTTTCTTT